One and the same sample provided the 5 T cell receptor beta chains below, sequenced in a study of control samples from healthy donors and cancer patients. Clones were sequenced by immunoSEQ multiplex PCR, and TCRdb holds only the in-frame ones, with some missing. Of about 61,000 clones listed, around 89% are singletons. Material: PBMCs. The source of these receptors is a man in his sixties with colorectal cancer.

The chain joins TRBV2 to TRBJ2-4; no clear D gene. This CDR3 is built from 15 residues. Germline V gene lookup returns CDR1 SNHLY and CDR2 FYNNEI. Trimming pared 8 bases from V and 2 bases from J, leaving 16 bases between. CDR3 in DNA: TGTGCCAGCTCCGAGCCGGCCGTTCCCAAAAACATTCAGTACTTC. Amino acid sequence: CASSEPAVPKNIQYF.

Comments on this clone: At one end the junction does not follow the germline gene, possibly because of a read error. The chain recombines TRBV5-1 with TRBJ2-3; possible D gene TRBD1, 6 bases. Germline V gene lookup returns CDR1 SGHRS and CDR2 YFSETQ. The CDR3 is 15 residues long. CDR3 region: CASSTRRQDTNTQYF. CDR3 nucleotide sequence: TGCGCCAGCAGCACGAGAAGACAGGACACAAATACGCAGTATTTT.

This clone has a single count. The chain couples TRBV7-9 to TRBJ1-2, with 9 positions matching TRBD1. Germline CDR1 reads SEHNR; CDR2 reads FQNEAQ (reference sequence). V was clipped by 5 bases and J by 4 bases; unmatched bases: 17. The CDR3 is 18 residues long. CDR3: CASSPRVPGQGVGYGYTF. The CDR3 DNA reads TGTGCCAGCAGCCCACGAGTCCCGGGACAGGGTGTGGGCTATGGCTACACCTTC.

The J gene is TRBJ2-1, the V gene TRBV5-1; 7 positions agree with TRBD1. V lost 0 bases to trimming and J lost 9 bases; unmatched junction nucleotides: 9. This CDR3 contains 15 residues. The germline V gene encodes CDR1 SGHRS and CDR2 YFSETQ. CDR3 region: CASSLGGRGPGEQFF. CDR3 bases: TGCGCCAGCAGCTTGGGAGGAAGGGGGCCCGGTGAGCAGTTCTTC.

The chain employs TRBV2 and TRBJ2-7, with 7 bases that match TRBD1. Germline-derived CDR1 and CDR2 are SNHLY and FYNNEI. The CDR3 runs 14 residues. The V gene end was trimmed by 4 bases and the J gene end by 3 bases; junction bases not matched to a gene: 6. For the CDR3, the DNA is TGTGCCAGCAGTGTAGAGGCAGGGGGCTACGAGCAGTACTTC. This gives the protein CASSVEAGGYEQYF.